These T cell receptor beta chains were read from a single sample in a study of blood T cells in healthy people across ages. MiXCR, applied by TCRdb to the 5' RACE reads, yields one record per CDR3 protein. The repertoire holds about 930,000 distinct CDR3 sequences, with about 29% as singletons. These data were also filed under a second study, of T cells of mothers and their children.

Sequences were obtained from blood. The receptors were gathered from a woman aged 40 to 50 in good health. CDR3s include the opening cysteine and the closing phenylalanine or tryptophan. Fields, in order: clone size, J gene, D gene, V gene, CDR3 protein, CDR3 DNA. The D gene is left open where the match is weak. Clone sizes are given selectively: once, few, many, or a class where the clone is expanded.

clone_size: NA
j_call: TRBJ2-7
d_call: NA
v_call: TRBV7-9
cdr3_aa: CASSRERTSYEQYF
cdr3_nt: TGTGCCAGCTCCAGGGAACGGACCTCCTACGAGCAGTACTTC

clone_size: many
j_call: TRBJ2-7
d_call: NA
v_call: TRBV28
cdr3_aa: CASRSAVEQYF
cdr3_nt: TGTGCCAGCCGCTCCGCCGTCGAGCAGTACTTC

clone_size: NA
j_call: TRBJ2-1
d_call: TRBD2
v_call: TRBV19
cdr3_aa: CASSMGSGGINEQFF
cdr3_nt: TGTGCCAGTAGTATGGGTAGCGGGGGGATCAATGAGCAGTTCTTC

clone_size: few
j_call: TRBJ2-3
d_call: TRBD1
v_call: TRBV28
cdr3_aa: CASSQTGGRFGTDTQYF
cdr3_nt: TGTGCCAGCAGCCAGACAGGGGGCAGGTTTGGGACAGATACGCAGTATTTT

clone_size: many
j_call: TRBJ2-7
d_call: NA
v_call: TRBV4-1
cdr3_aa: CASSQEPILALASSYEQYF
cdr3_nt: TGCGCCAGCAGCCAAGAACCTATCTTGGCTTTGGCTAGCTCCTACGAGCAGTACTTC

clone_size: few
j_call: TRBJ1-5
d_call: NA
v_call: TRBV6-6
cdr3_aa: CASSKGPDQPQHF
cdr3_nt: TGTGCCAGCAGTAAAGGGCCGGATCAGCCCCAGCATTTT

clone_size: many
j_call: TRBJ2-1
d_call: TRBD2
v_call: TRBV3-1
cdr3_aa: CASSPTSGSYNEQFF
cdr3_nt: TGTGCCAGCTCACCAACTAGCGGATCCTACAATGAGCAGTTCTTC

clone_size: NA
j_call: TRBJ2-5
d_call: TRBD1
v_call: TRBV20-1
cdr3_aa: CSARAGTGGQLEQYF
cdr3_nt: TGCAGTGCTAGAGCTGGCACAGGGGGCCAGTTGGAGCAGTACTTC

clone_size: NA
j_call: TRBJ1-1
d_call: NA
v_call: TRBV20-1
cdr3_aa: CSAATDTMNTEAFF
cdr3_nt: TGCAGTGCTGCAACAGACACCATGAACACTGAAGCTTTCTTT

clone_size: few
j_call: TRBJ1-2
d_call: NA
v_call: TRBV7-6
cdr3_aa: CASRSILAGDYGYTF
cdr3_nt: TGTGCCAGCAGATCTATATTGGCAGGGGACTATGGCTACACCTTC

clone_size: few
j_call: TRBJ2-7
d_call: NA
v_call: TRBV27
cdr3_aa: CASRSTGFVYEQYF
cdr3_nt: TGTGCCAGCAGATCCACAGGGTTCGTCTACGAGCAGTACTTC

clone_size: many
j_call: TRBJ1-2
d_call: NA
v_call: TRBV7-6
cdr3_aa: CASSPPYGNVTF
cdr3_nt: TGTGCCAGCAGCCCCCCTTATGGGAACGTCACCTTC

clone_size: NA
j_call: TRBJ1-2
d_call: NA
v_call: TRBV20-1
cdr3_aa: CSASQGPSYGYTF
cdr3_nt: TGCAGTGCTTCCCAGGGACCGTCCTATGGCTACACCTTC

clone_size: NA
j_call: TRBJ2-7
d_call: NA
v_call: TRBV2
cdr3_aa: CASSERGQGCGEQYF
cdr3_nt: TGTGCCAGCAGTGAAAGAGGGCAGGGGTGCGGCGAGCAGTACTTC

clone_size: NA
j_call: TRBJ2-1
d_call: TRBD2
v_call: TRBV6-6
cdr3_aa: CTSSSGGSSYNEQFF
cdr3_nt: TGTACCAGCAGCTCGGGGGGGAGCTCCTACAATGAGCAGTTCTTC

clone_size: NA
j_call: TRBJ2-1
d_call: TRBD1
v_call: TRBV20-1
cdr3_aa: CSARNPRTGRTRLGNEQFF
cdr3_nt: TGCAGTGCTAGGAACCCCCGGACAGGGCGTACTCGCCTGGGGAATGAGCAGTTCTTC

clone_size: many
j_call: TRBJ2-7
d_call: NA
v_call: TRBV10-3
cdr3_aa: CAISESNTYYEQYF
cdr3_nt: TGTGCCATCAGTGAGTCGAACACCTACTACGAGCAGTACTTC

clone_size: NA
j_call: TRBJ2-5
d_call: TRBD2
v_call: TRBV7-3
cdr3_aa: CASSPTVSSSGGIQETQYF
cdr3_nt: TGTGCCAGCAGCCCCACTGTATCTTCTAGCGGGGGGATCCAAGAGACCCAGTACTTC

clone_size: NA
j_call: TRBJ2-1
d_call: TRBD2
v_call: TRBV28
cdr3_aa: CASSETSGSSYNEQFF
cdr3_nt: TGTGCCAGCAGTGAGACTAGCGGGAGCTCCTACAATGAGCAGTTCTTC

clone_size: many
j_call: TRBJ1-2
d_call: TRBD1
v_call: TRBV12-3/TRBV12-4
cdr3_aa: CASSSRLGQGRGYTF
cdr3_nt: TGTGCCAGCAGTTCCCGCCTAGGACAGGGTAGGGGCTACACCTTC

clone_size: NA
j_call: TRBJ2-3
d_call: NA
v_call: TRBV6-2/TRBV6-3
cdr3_aa: CASRSGTSTTSTDTQYF
cdr3_nt: TGTGCCAGCAGAAGTGGGACCTCGACCACTAGCACAGATACGCAGTATTTT

clone_size: many
j_call: TRBJ2-5
d_call: NA
v_call: TRBV20-1
cdr3_aa: CSARVRGQQETQYF
cdr3_nt: TGCAGTGCTAGAGTCCGGGGCCAACAAGAGACCCAGTACTTC

clone_size: NA
j_call: TRBJ2-3
d_call: NA
v_call: TRBV20-1
cdr3_aa: CSARDSRTTDTQYF
cdr3_nt: TGCAGTGCACGGGACTCTCGTACCACAGATACGCAGTATTTT

clone_size: few
j_call: TRBJ1-1
d_call: NA
v_call: TRBV6-2/TRBV6-3
cdr3_aa: CASSYSRTIEAFF
cdr3_nt: TGTGCCAGCAGTTACTCGCGGACGATTGAAGCTTTCTTT

clone_size: NA
j_call: TRBJ1-4
d_call: NA
v_call: TRBV7-2
cdr3_aa: CASSLRRAFTNEKLFF
cdr3_nt: TGTGCCAGCAGCTTAAGAAGGGCCTTCACTAATGAAAAACTGTTTTTT

clone_size: few
j_call: TRBJ2-7
d_call: TRBD2
v_call: TRBV9
cdr3_aa: CASSVGTSGYEQYF
cdr3_nt: TGTGCCAGCAGCGTAGGGACTAGCGGGTACGAGCAGTACTTC

clone_size: NA
j_call: TRBJ2-7
d_call: NA
v_call: TRBV5-1
cdr3_aa: CASSFVANYEQYF
cdr3_nt: TGCGCCAGCAGCTTCGTAGCCAACTACGAGCAGTACTTC

clone_size: few
j_call: TRBJ1-5
d_call: NA
v_call: TRBV7-9
cdr3_aa: CASSLDGFNQPQHF
cdr3_nt: TGTGCCAGCAGCTTAGACGGGTTCAATCAGCCCCAGCATTTT

clone_size: few
j_call: TRBJ2-4
d_call: TRBD1
v_call: TRBV5-6
cdr3_aa: CASSFDRGSAIQYF
cdr3_nt: TGTGCCAGCAGCTTTGACAGGGGTTCAGCCATTCAGTACTTC

clone_size: NA
j_call: TRBJ2-7
d_call: NA
v_call: TRBV5-1
cdr3_aa: CASSLAAGALYEQYF
cdr3_nt: TGCGCCAGCAGCTTGGCCGCAGGGGCCCTCTACGAGCAGTACTTC

clone_size: NA
j_call: TRBJ2-6
d_call: NA
v_call: TRBV7-8
cdr3_aa: CASSFPGAGANVLTF
cdr3_nt: TGTGCCAGCAGCTTTCCAGGGGCTGGGGCCAACGTCCTGACTTTC

clone_size: NA
j_call: TRBJ2-5
d_call: NA
v_call: TRBV7-3
cdr3_aa: CASSLQGQNSGETQYF
cdr3_nt: TGTGCCAGCAGCTTGCAAGGACAGAATTCAGGAGAGACCCAGTACTTC

clone_size: NA
j_call: TRBJ1-6
d_call: NA
v_call: TRBV20-1
cdr3_aa: CSARGGFYNSPLHF
cdr3_nt: TGCAGTGCTAGAGGGGGGTTTTACAATTCACCCCTCCACTTT

clone_size: few
j_call: TRBJ2-7
d_call: TRBD2
v_call: TRBV7-9
cdr3_aa: CASSLTWTSGYEQYF
cdr3_nt: TGTGCCAGCAGCTTAACCTGGACTAGCGGCTACGAGCAGTACTTC

clone_size: few
j_call: TRBJ2-1
d_call: NA
v_call: TRBV6-2/TRBV6-3
cdr3_aa: CASTGGPSSYNEQFF
cdr3_nt: TGTGCCAGCACCGGGGGGCCCTCCTCCTACAATGAGCAGTTCTTC

clone_size: NA
j_call: TRBJ1-6
d_call: NA
v_call: TRBV20-1
cdr3_aa: CSARFIGQSNSPLHF
cdr3_nt: TGCAGTGCTAGGTTTATCGGGCAGAGTAATTCACCTCTCCACTTT

clone_size: few
j_call: TRBJ2-2
d_call: TRBD2
v_call: TRBV7-3
cdr3_aa: CASKPGGPTGELFF
cdr3_nt: TGTGCCAGCAAACCGGGGGGGCCCACCGGGGAGCTGTTTTTT

clone_size: many
j_call: TRBJ2-1
d_call: NA
v_call: TRBV29-1
cdr3_aa: CSVPGVPEQFF
cdr3_nt: TGCAGCGTACCTGGCGTACCTGAGCAGTTCTTC

clone_size: many
j_call: TRBJ1-5
d_call: TRBD1
v_call: TRBV12-3/TRBV12-4
cdr3_aa: CASKGQGAFQPQHF
cdr3_nt: TGTGCCAGCAAAGGACAGGGGGCTTTCCAGCCCCAGCATTTT

clone_size: NA
j_call: TRBJ1-1
d_call: TRBD1
v_call: TRBV3-1
cdr3_aa: CTSSQVGQGNTEAFF
cdr3_nt: TGTACCAGCAGCCAAGTGGGACAGGGAAACACTGAAGCTTTCTTT

clone_size: NA
j_call: TRBJ2-1
d_call: TRBD2
v_call: TRBV20-1
cdr3_aa: CSATTGLAEISSYNEQFF
cdr3_nt: TGCAGTGCTACCACGGGACTAGCGGAAATTAGCTCCTACAATGAGCAGTTCTTC

clone_size: NA
j_call: TRBJ1-1
d_call: NA
v_call: TRBV5-1
cdr3_aa: CASSLLGPPEAFF
cdr3_nt: TGCGCCAGCAGCTTGTTAGGACCGCCTGAAGCTTTCTTT

clone_size: few
j_call: TRBJ2-7
d_call: NA
v_call: TRBV9
cdr3_aa: CASSVPETYEQYF
cdr3_nt: TGTGCCAGCAGCGTCCCTGAAACTTACGAGCAGTACTTC

clone_size: many
j_call: TRBJ2-4
d_call: TRBD1
v_call: TRBV6-5
cdr3_aa: CASRPLERQGYIQYF
cdr3_nt: TGTGCCAGCAGACCCCTAGAGAGACAGGGGTACATTCAGTACTTC

clone_size: many
j_call: TRBJ1-2
d_call: NA
v_call: TRBV3-1
cdr3_aa: CASSRGQQDNYGYTF
cdr3_nt: TGTGCCAGCAGCCGCGGACAGCAGGATAACTATGGCTACACCTTC

clone_size: NA
j_call: TRBJ1-4
d_call: NA
v_call: TRBV20-1
cdr3_aa: CSARGANNEKLFF
cdr3_nt: TGCAGTGCTAGAGGGGCTAATAATGAAAAACTGTTTTTT

clone_size: NA
j_call: TRBJ1-1
d_call: NA
v_call: TRBV12-3/TRBV12-4
cdr3_aa: CASCLKTVNTEAFF
cdr3_nt: TGTGCCAGCTGTCTTAAGACAGTGAACACTGAAGCTTTCTTT

clone_size: few
j_call: TRBJ2-7
d_call: NA
v_call: TRBV20-1
cdr3_aa: CSALPGTYEQYF
cdr3_nt: TGCAGTGCGCTCCCGGGGACCTACGAGCAGTACTTC

clone_size: few
j_call: TRBJ2-2
d_call: NA
v_call: TRBV7-2
cdr3_aa: CASSWTSRGTGELFF
cdr3_nt: TGTGCCAGCAGCTGGACAAGCCGCGGCACCGGGGAGCTGTTTTTT

clone_size: few
j_call: TRBJ1-1
d_call: NA
v_call: TRBV4-1
cdr3_aa: CASSQGWPGNTEAFF
cdr3_nt: TGCGCCAGCAGCCAAGGGTGGCCGGGAAACACTGAAGCTTTCTTT

clone_size: many
j_call: TRBJ2-3
d_call: NA
v_call: TRBV7-2
cdr3_aa: CASSLETSTDTQYF
cdr3_nt: TGTGCCAGCAGCCTAGAGACCTCCACAGATACGCAGTATTTT

clone_size: many
j_call: TRBJ2-7
d_call: NA
v_call: TRBV5-1
cdr3_aa: CASSLMDSVYEQYF
cdr3_nt: TGCGCCAGCAGCTTGATGGACAGTGTCTACGAGCAGTACTTC

clone_size: NA
j_call: TRBJ1-2
d_call: NA
v_call: TRBV2
cdr3_aa: CASSELVGFRGGYTF
cdr3_nt: TGTGCCAGCAGTGAACTGGTGGGCTTTAGGGGCGGCTACACCTTC

clone_size: NA
j_call: TRBJ2-1
d_call: TRBD1
v_call: TRBV9
cdr3_aa: CASSPWTGGTYNEQFF
cdr3_nt: TGTGCCAGCAGCCCTTGGACAGGGGGCACCTACAATGAGCAGTTCTTC

clone_size: NA
j_call: TRBJ1-2
d_call: NA
v_call: TRBV10-3
cdr3_aa: CAIRDANTEAFFGQGIYGYTF
cdr3_nt: NA